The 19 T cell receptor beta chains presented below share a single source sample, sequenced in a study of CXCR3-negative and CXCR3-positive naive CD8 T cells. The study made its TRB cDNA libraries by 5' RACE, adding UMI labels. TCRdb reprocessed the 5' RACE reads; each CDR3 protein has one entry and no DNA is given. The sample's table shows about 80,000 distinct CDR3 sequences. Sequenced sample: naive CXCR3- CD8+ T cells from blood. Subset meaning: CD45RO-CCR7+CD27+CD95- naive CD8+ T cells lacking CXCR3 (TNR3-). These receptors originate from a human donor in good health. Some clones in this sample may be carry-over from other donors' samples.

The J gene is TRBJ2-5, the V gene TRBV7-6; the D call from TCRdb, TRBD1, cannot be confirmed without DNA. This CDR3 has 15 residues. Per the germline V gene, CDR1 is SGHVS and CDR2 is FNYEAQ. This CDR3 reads CASSVRGETQETQYF.

CDR3 residues: CASNAGTQGVFADTQYF. The chain employs TRBV28 and TRBJ2-3; as DNA is missing, the TRBD1 call by TCRdb cannot be tested. The CDR3 extends over 17 amino acids. CDR1 and CDR2 (germline): MDHEN, SYDVKM.

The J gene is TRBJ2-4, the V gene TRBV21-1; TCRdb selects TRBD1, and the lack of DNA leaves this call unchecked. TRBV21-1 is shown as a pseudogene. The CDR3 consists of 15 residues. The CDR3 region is CASSNGGQGGNIQYF.

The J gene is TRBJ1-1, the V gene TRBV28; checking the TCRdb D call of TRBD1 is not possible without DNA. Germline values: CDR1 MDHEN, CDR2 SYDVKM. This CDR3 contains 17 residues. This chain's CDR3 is CASSQAHSRQVNTEAFF.

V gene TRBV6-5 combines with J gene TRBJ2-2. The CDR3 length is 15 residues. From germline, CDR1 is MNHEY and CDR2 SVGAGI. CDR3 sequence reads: CASSYSTLASGELFF.

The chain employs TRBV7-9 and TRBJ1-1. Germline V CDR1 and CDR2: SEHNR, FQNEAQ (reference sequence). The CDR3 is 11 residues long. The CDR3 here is CASSSEPQAFF.

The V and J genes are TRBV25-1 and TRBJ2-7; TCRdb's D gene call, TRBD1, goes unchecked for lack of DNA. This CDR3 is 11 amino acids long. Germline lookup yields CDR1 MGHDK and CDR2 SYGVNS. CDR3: CASSDRGEQYF.

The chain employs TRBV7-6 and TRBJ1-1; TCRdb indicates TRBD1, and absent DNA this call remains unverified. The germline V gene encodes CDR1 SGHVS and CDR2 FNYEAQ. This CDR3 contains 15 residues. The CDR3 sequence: CASTTYGTVNTEAFF.

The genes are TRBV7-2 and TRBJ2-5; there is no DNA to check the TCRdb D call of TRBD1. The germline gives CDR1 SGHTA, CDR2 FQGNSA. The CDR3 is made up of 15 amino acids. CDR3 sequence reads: CASSLESGVEETQYF.

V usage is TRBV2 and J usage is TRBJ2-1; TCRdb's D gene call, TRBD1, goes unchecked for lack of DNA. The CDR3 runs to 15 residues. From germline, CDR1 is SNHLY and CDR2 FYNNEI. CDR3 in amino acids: CASSERGESYNEQFF.

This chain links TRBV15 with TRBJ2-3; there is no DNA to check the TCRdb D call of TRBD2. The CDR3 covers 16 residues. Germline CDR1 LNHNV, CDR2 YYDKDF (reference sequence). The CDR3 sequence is CATSRAGGVNTDTQYF.

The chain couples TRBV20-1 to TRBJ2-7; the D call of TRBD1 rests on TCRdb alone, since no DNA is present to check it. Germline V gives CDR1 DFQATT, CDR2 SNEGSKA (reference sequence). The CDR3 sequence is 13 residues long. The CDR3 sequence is CSAKRDRSYEQYF.

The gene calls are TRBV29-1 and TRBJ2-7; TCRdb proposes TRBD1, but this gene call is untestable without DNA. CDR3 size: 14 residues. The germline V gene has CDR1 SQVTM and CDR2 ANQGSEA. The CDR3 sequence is CSVVNRDGPYEQYF.

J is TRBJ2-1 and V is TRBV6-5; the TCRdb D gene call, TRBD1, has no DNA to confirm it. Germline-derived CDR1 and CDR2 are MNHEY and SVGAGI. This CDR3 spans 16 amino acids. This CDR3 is CASSYSTGWAPDEQFF.

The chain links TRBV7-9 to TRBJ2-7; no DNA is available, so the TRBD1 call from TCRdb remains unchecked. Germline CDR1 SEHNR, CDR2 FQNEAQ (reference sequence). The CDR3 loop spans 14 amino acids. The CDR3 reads CASSRRQVPYEQYF.

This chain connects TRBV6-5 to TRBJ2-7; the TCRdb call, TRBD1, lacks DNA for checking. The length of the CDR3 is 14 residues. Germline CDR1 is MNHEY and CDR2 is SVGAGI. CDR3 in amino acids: CASSYTKQAYEQYF.

The CDR3 region is CASRQGAQETQYF. This sequence joins TRBV6-5 and TRBJ2-5; TCRdb proposes TRBD1, but this gene call is untestable without DNA. Germline V CDR1 and CDR2: MNHEY, SVGAGI. The CDR3 sequence is 13 residues long.

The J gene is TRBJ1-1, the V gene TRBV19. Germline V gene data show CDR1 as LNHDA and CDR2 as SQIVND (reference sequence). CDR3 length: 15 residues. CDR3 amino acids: CASSPSRGGATEAFF.

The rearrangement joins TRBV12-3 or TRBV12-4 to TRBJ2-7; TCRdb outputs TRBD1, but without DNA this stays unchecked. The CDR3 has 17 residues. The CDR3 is CASSSAETGTEFYEQYF.